Below are 10 T cell receptor beta chains sequenced from a single sample in a study of blood T cells in healthy people across ages. Sample-barcoded 5' priming and a J-beta primer mix drove a second PCR of 7 to 11 cycles. TCRdb recomputed calls from the 5' RACE reads with MiXCR, one row per CDR3 protein. The sample includes some 800,000 distinct CDR3 sequences, around 43% seen only once; the top ten take roughly a fifth. The specimen was blood. These receptors came from a man aged 55 to 69 in good health.

The V gene is TRBV6-2 or TRBV6-3, the J gene TRBJ2-7; 9 nucleotides match TRBD2. This CDR3 region has 15 residues. V lost 6 bases and J lost 0; bases outside the gene matches: 6. Germline V gene lookup returns CDR1 MNHEY and CDR2 SVGEGT. The CDR3 nucleotides are TGTGCCAGCAGCTGGACTAGCGACAGCTCCTACGAGCAGTACTTC. Translated, it gives CASSWTSDSSYEQYF.

The rearrangement links TRBV2 to TRBJ2-3, with D unresolved. Germline V gene lookup returns CDR1 SNHLY and CDR2 FYNNEI. This CDR3 spans 14 amino acids. Trimming left V 9 bases short and J 2 bases short, with 15 bases between. CDR3 residues: CASTIGFATDTQYF. As DNA, the CDR3 is TGTGCCAGTACCATAGGGTTTGCCACAGATACGCAGTATTTT. The variable domain in full, with the rest retrieved from reference TRBV2 and TRBJ2-3, is EPEVTQTPSHQVTQMGQEVILRCVPISNHLYFYWYRQILGQKVEFLVSFYNNEISEKSEIFDDQFSVERPDGSNFTLKIRSTKLEDSAMYFCASTIGFATDTQYFGPGTRLTVL.

The chain is built from TRBV7-2 and TRBJ2-2; D perhaps matches TRBD1 (6 bases). CDR3 length: 16 amino acids. Germline V gene data show CDR1 as SGHTA and CDR2 as FQGNSA. Trimming removed 4 bases from V and 1 base from J, with 13 bases in between. CDR3 sequence: CASSSRTGWNTGELFF. The CDR3 bases are TGTGCCAGCAGCTCAAGAACAGGGTGGAACACCGGGGAGCTGTTTTTT.

This chain uses TRBV7-2 with TRBJ2-3, with 13 nucleotides matching TRBD2. The CDR3 is made up of 19 amino acids. In germline, CDR1 is SGHTA, CDR2 FQGNSA. V dropped 5 bases and J dropped 4; count of bases not matched to a gene: 15. The CDR3 DNA reads TGTGCCAGCAGCGGACGCCCGACTAGCGGGGGGATGGGGGCAGATACGCAGTATTTT. It codes for CASSGRPTSGGMGADTQYF.

This clonotype was counted between two and nine times. The V call is TRBV7-2, the J call TRBJ2-7, with a weak D call TRBD2 (6 bases). Trimming pared 0 bases from V and 3 bases from J, leaving 15 bases between. This CDR3 is built from 16 residues. The germline CDR1 and CDR2 sequences are SGHTA and FQGNSA. Here the CDR3 reads CASSLAFGAGNYEQYF. The CDR3 DNA reads TGTGCCAGCAGCTTAGCGTTCGGGGCGGGAAACTACGAGCAGTACTTC.

A note on this clonotype: A much bigger clone sits one base away, suggesting this may be a read error. The rearrangement joins TRBV30 to TRBJ2-5; TRBD1 aligns across 10 bases. Germline trimming cut 8 bases from V and 4 bases from J; bases unmatched to any gene: 4. This CDR3 region has 12 residues. Germline-derived CDR1 and CDR2 are GTSNPN and SVGIG (reference sequence). CDR3 DNA: TGTGCCGGGGACAGGGGCACAGAGACCCAGTACTTC. Encoded protein: CAGDRGTETQYF.

The chain recombines TRBV20-1 with TRBJ2-1; either TRBD1 or TRBD2 may supply D (5 bases each). This CDR3 is 16 amino acids long. V lost 6 bases and J 9 bases, leaving 27 bases between the germline ends. Germline V gene data show CDR1 as DFQATT and CDR2 as SNEGSKA (reference sequence). This CDR3 is CSASPPRGRRIPEQFF. The DNA for the CDR3 is TGCAGTGCCAGTCCGCCAAGGGGACGCCGCATCCCTGAGCAGTTCTTC.

This chain uses TRBV9 with TRBJ2-5; tentatively, D is TRBD2 (5 bases). CDR3 length: 12 residues. The V end was cut by 4 bases, the J end by 11 bases, with 15 bases between. CDR1 SGDLS and CDR2 YYNGEE come from the germline V gene. CDR3 region: CASSPDFNEQYF. As DNA, the CDR3 is TGTGCCAGCAGCCCGGACTTCAATGAGCAGTACTTC.

This clonotype was detected a few times. The chain employs TRBV27 and TRBJ2-7, with 9 positions matching TRBD2. This CDR3 comprises 17 residues. V gave up 3 bases and J gave up 5 bases; unmatched junction bases: 14. Per the germline V gene, CDR1 is MNHEY and CDR2 is SMNVEV (reference sequence). This chain's CDR3 is CASSFKWAGGRLHEQYF. CDR3 bases: TGTGCCAGCAGTTTTAAATGGGCGGGGGGGCGACTTCACGAGCAGTACTTC.

This clonotype came up many times. The gene calls are TRBV7-2 and TRBJ2-7; D is unclear. Germline loops: CDR1 SGHTA, CDR2 FQGNSA. Trimming took 1 base from V and 0 from J, leaving 13 bases between them. The CDR3 spans 16 residues. CDR3 sequence reads: CASSLGPGESSYEQYF. CDR3 in DNA: TGTGCCAGCAGCTTAGGTCCAGGCGAAAGCTCCTACGAGCAGTACTTC.